The 8 T cell receptor beta chains below come from one sample, sequenced in a study of identical twins. TCRdb independently ran MiXCR on the 5' RACE reads; one entry per CDR3 protein. The profile shows roughly 350,000 distinct CDR3 sequences, 8.5% to 10% of them singletons. Sequenced: naive T cells sorted from blood. The receptors come from a woman aged 45-65 years in good health.

For the CDR3, the DNA is TGTGCCAGCAGGGTGGGAGATAATGAGCAGTTCTTC. Its protein product is CASRVGDNEQFF. The chain carries TRBV2 and TRBJ2-1; perhaps TRBD2 as D (5 bases). From germline, CDR1 is SNHLY and CDR2 FYNNEI. The CDR3 totals 12 residues. Trimming shortened V by 6 bases and J by 7 bases, and 10 bases separated the two germline ends.

In regard to this clonotype: As the CDR3 is not closed by the conserved phenylalanine or tryptophan, this likely results from a read error. The chain couples TRBV12-3 or TRBV12-4 to TRBJ2-1, with a weak D call TRBD2 (5 bases). The CDR3 runs 14 residues. V was cut by 6 bases and J by 6 bases, with 15 bases left in between. The DNA for the CDR3 is TGTGCCAGCAGACTCACTGCGGAGGCCAATGAGCAGTTCCTC. Amino acids: CASRLTAEANEQFL.

This clonotype was observed a handful of times. The V and J genes are TRBV12-3 or TRBV12-4 and TRBJ2-3; D call uncertain. The CDR3 totals 16 residues. V was cut by 2 bases and J by 0 bases, with 12 bases left in between. This chain's CDR3 is CASSLSGKSSTDTQYF. The CDR3 bases are TGTGCCAGCAGTTTAAGTGGCAAATCAAGCACAGATACGCAGTATTTT.

This clonotype was detected ten times or more. The V call is TRBV24-1, the J call TRBJ2-3; no clear D. V gave up 2 bases and J gave up 1 base, with 6 bases separating them. The germline CDR1 and CDR2 sequences are KGHDR and SFDVKD. CDR3 length equals 14 residues. The CDR3 protein is CATSDYPGTDTQYF. The DNA of the CDR3 is TGTGCCACCAGTGATTATCCCGGCACAGATACGCAGTATTTT.

The sample holds a few counts of this clonotype. The chain joins TRBV24-1 to TRBJ2-7; 10 bases agree with TRBD2. Germline V gene lookup returns CDR1 KGHDR and CDR2 SFDVKD. This CDR3 is 13 amino acids long. The CDR3 DNA reads as TGTGCCACCAGTGATTTACCCTCTAGCGGGAGCGCTGTC. This codes for CATSDLPSSGSAV.

This clonotype was seen repeatedly, ten times or more. The chain carries TRBV24-1 and TRBJ2-1; D unresolved. CDR1 and CDR2 from the germline V gene are KGHDR and SFDVKD. V was pared by 2 bases and J by 0 bases, with 10 bases between. CDR3 length: 16 amino acids. CDR3 loop: CATSDWRLSSYNEQFF. In nucleotides, the CDR3 is TGTGCCACCAGTGATTGGCGACTGAGCTCCTACAATGAGCAGTTCTTC.

This clonotype was observed at least ten times. The rearrangement uses TRBV25-1 and TRBJ2-7; tentatively, D is TRBD2 (6 bases). Looked up from germline, CDR1 is MGHDK and CDR2 is SYGVNS. V lost 4 bases and J lost 4, with 17 bases in between. There are 15 residues in the CDR3. The CDR3 protein is CASSVGGIPEYEQYF. CDR3 sequence (DNA): TGTGCCAGCAGTGTGGGCGGGATCCCGGAGTACGAGCAGTACTTC.

This clonotype was seen many times. The V and J genes are TRBV12-3 or TRBV12-4 and TRBJ2-3; 10 positions agree with TRBD2. V was clipped by 6 bases and J by 2 bases; unmatched bases: 17. The CDR3 consists of 19 residues. The CDR3 sequence is CASRPDLAGVRHYTDTQYF. In DNA, the CDR3 is TGTGCCAGCAGGCCGGACCTAGCGGGAGTGCGCCACTACACAGATACGCAGTATTTT.